Listed here are 20 T cell receptor beta chains from one sample, sequenced in a study of blood T cell repertoires in COVID-19. Some clones are missing from TCRdb's copy, which holds only in-frame ones; the method was immunoSEQ multiplex PCR. This sample has 150,000 to 200,000 clones, with 85% to 90% found just once. The sample was peripheral blood. The source of these receptors is an older woman with COVID-19, enrolled during active disease.

The chain uses TRBV7-9 and TRBJ1-2, with 8 bases matching TRBD1. Germline V gene sequence: CDR1 SEHNR, CDR2 FQNEAQ (reference sequence). V trimming: 0 bases; J trimming: 4 bases; junction bases outside the gene matches: 4. This CDR3 is 15 amino acids long. The CDR3 protein is CASSLAAGGGYGYTF. Here the CDR3 DNA reads TGTGCCAGCAGCTTAGCCGCAGGGGGCGGCTATGGCTACACCTTC.

The chain carries TRBV24-1 and TRBJ1-5, with TRBD1 matching over 10 bases. V lost 3 bases and J lost 5; bases outside the gene matches: 6. The CDR3 covers 16 residues. CDR1 and CDR2 (germline): KGHDR, SFDVKD. CDR3 sequence reads: CATSDPGTGDHQPQHF. The CDR3 bases are TGTGCCACCAGTGATCCGGGGACAGGGGACCATCAGCCCCAGCATTTT.

The J gene is TRBJ2-1, the V gene TRBV5-1; 13 bases are shared with TRBD2. The CDR3 consists of 17 residues. The germline V gene has CDR1 SGHRS and CDR2 YFSETQ. The V and J ends lost 4 bases and 5 bases, in that order; junction bases with no gene match: 9. CDR3 in amino acids: CASSPGLAGMVNNEQFF. The CDR3 DNA is TGCGCCAGCAGCCCGGGACTAGCGGGAATGGTTAACAATGAGCAGTTCTTC.

CDR3 protein: CASSYFGGMEPQHF. The CDR3 DNA sequence: TGTGCCAGCAGTTACTTTGGAGGTATGGAGCCCCAGCATTTT. The chain combines TRBV6-2 or TRBV6-3 with TRBJ1-5, with no clear D. This CDR3 comprises 14 residues. CDR1 and CDR2 from the germline V gene are MNHEY and SVGEGT. Trimming pared 1 base from V and 8 bases from J, leaving 12 bases between.

Only a few counts were recorded for this clone. The V gene is TRBV27, the J gene TRBJ2-7, with TRBD1 matching 8 bases. V trimming: 6 bases; J trimming: 2 bases; junction bases outside the gene matches: 6. The CDR3 consists of 14 residues. Germline-derived CDR1 and CDR2 are MNHEY and SMNVEV (reference sequence). For the CDR3, the DNA is TGTGCCAGCAGCTCCGGGACAGGTCCCTACGAGCAGTACTTC. Its translation is CASSSGTGPYEQYF.

In this sample, this clone turned up a few times. This chain uses TRBV28 with TRBJ1-3; 7 nucleotides align to TRBD1. Trimming cost V 4 bases and J 0 bases; bases outside gene matches: 6. The CDR3 contains 16 residues. Germline CDR1 reads MDHEN; CDR2 reads SYDVKM. CDR3 amino acids: CASSSFGTASGNTIYF. Here the CDR3 DNA reads TGTGCCAGCAGTTCATTCGGGACAGCCTCTGGAAACACCATATATTTT.

This chain connects TRBV27 to TRBJ1-5; TRBD1 agrees at 10 bases. J lost 6 bases, V lost 6 bases, and 5 bases had no gene match. This CDR3 has 14 amino acids. Germline lookup yields CDR1 MNHEY and CDR2 SMNVEV (reference sequence). The CDR3 sequence: CASSWTGGSQPQHF. In DNA, the CDR3 is TGTGCCAGCAGCTGGACAGGGGGAAGTCAGCCCCAGCATTTT.

The rearrangement uses TRBV19 and TRBJ1-5; possibly TRBD1 for D (6 bases). CDR1 and CDR2 (germline): LNHDA, SQIVND (reference sequence). Between the trimmed V and J ends, which lost 4 bases and 0 bases, there was a span of 7 bases. The CDR3 runs 14 residues. CDR3 protein: CASSTGVSNQPQHF. The CDR3 bases are TGTGCCAGTAGTACAGGGGTTAGCAATCAGCCCCAGCATTTT.

CDR3 amino acids: CATSEAAYQETQYF. In DNA form, the CDR3 reads TGTGCCACCAGTGAAGCGGCGTACCAAGAGACCCAGTACTTC. The chain combines TRBV24-1 with TRBJ2-5, with D possibly TRBD2 on 5 matching bases. The germline V gene encodes CDR1 KGHDR and CDR2 SFDVKD. V gave up 4 bases and J gave up 0 bases, with 8 bases separating them. This CDR3 has 14 residues.

The CDR3 reads CASSQEGSNQPQHF. CDR3 sequence (DNA): TGCGCCAGCAGCCAGGAGGGGAGCAATCAGCCCCAGCATTTT. This chain connects TRBV5-1 to TRBJ1-5; possible D gene TRBD1, 5 bases. The CDR3 extends over 14 amino acids. The V end lost 4 bases, the J end lost 1 base, and 9 bases lay between the germline ends. Germline CDR1 and CDR2: SGHRS and YFSETQ.

The V and J genes are TRBV13 and TRBJ1-2; the match to TRBD1 covers 7 bases. This CDR3 has 19 residues. Per the germline V gene, CDR1 is PRHDT and CDR2 is FYEKMQ (reference sequence). V was clipped by 0 bases and J by 1 base; unmatched bases: 14. The CDR3 sequence is CASSLGRFEPGQNNYGYTF. The CDR3 nucleotides read TGTGCCAGCAGCTTAGGTCGATTCGAACCGGGACAGAATAACTATGGCTACACCTTC.

This clone has a single count. The V gene is TRBV29-1, the J gene TRBJ1-1, with 7 bases identical to TRBD1. Germline V lookup: CDR1 SQVTM, CDR2 ANQGSEA. The V segment lost 5 bases and the J segment 1 base; nucleotides outside the gene matches: 4. CDR3 length: 13 residues. CDR3 loop: CSVPGTANTEAFF. CDR3 coding DNA: TGCAGCGTTCCCGGGACAGCGAACACTGAAGCTTTCTTT.

V gene TRBV4-2 combines with J gene TRBJ2-1; 12 bases are shared with TRBD2. This CDR3 is built from 17 residues. Germline trimming cut 2 bases from V and 13 bases from J; bases unmatched to any gene: 15. Germline CDR1 is LGHNA and CDR2 is YNFKEQ. Here the CDR3 reads CASSQFTLAGGFMAQFF. In DNA, the CDR3 is TGTGCCAGCAGCCAATTCACACTAGCGGGAGGTTTTATGGCCCAGTTCTTC.

This clone was observed a handful of times. V and J are TRBV3-1 (or the pseudogene TRBV3-2) and TRBJ2-7, with 11 bases that match TRBD1. CDR3 size: 16 residues. Germline lookup yields CDR1 LGHDT and CDR2 YNNKEL (reference sequence). After removal of 1 base from V and 6 bases from J, the junction contained 8 bases not matched to a gene. The CDR3 nucleotides are TGTGCCAGCAGCCAAGGCCTGGGACAGGGGGATTCCGAGCAGTACTTC. It yields the protein CASSQGLGQGDSEQYF.

The chain carries TRBV29-1 and TRBJ2-5; 7 nucleotides align to TRBD2. Germline CDR1 reads SQVTM; CDR2 reads ANQGSEA. The CDR3 has 14 residues. V was clipped by 4 bases and J by 4 bases; unmatched bases: 9. The CDR3 DNA sequence: TGCAGCGTTGTTCCATTAGCGGGTGTAGAGACCCAGTACTTC. Encoded protein: CSVVPLAGVETQYF.

The chain combines TRBV5-6 with TRBJ1-1; D is undetermined. This CDR3 region has 13 residues. Germline-derived CDR1 and CDR2 are SGHDT and YYEEEE. The V end was cut by 4 bases, the J end by 3 bases, with 10 bases between. For the CDR3, the DNA is TGTGCCAGCAGCCCGGTGGTGGACACTGAAGCTTTCTTT. This gives the protein CASSPVVDTEAFF.

The chain employs TRBV9 and TRBJ1-6; the D gene is possibly TRBD1 (5 bases). Germline CDR1 reads SGDLS; CDR2 reads YYNGEE. V was cut by 6 bases and J by 5 bases, with 12 bases left in between. The CDR3 runs to 14 residues. CDR3: CASTQGLDNSPLHF. The CDR3 DNA is TGTGCCAGCACCCAGGGTTTGGATAATTCACCCCTCCACTTT.

The chain couples TRBV10-3 to TRBJ1-3, with D perhaps TRBD1 (5 bases). Germline CDR1 ENHRY, CDR2 SYGVKD. V dropped 3 bases and J dropped 1 base, with 10 bases sitting between them. This CDR3 is built from 15 residues. The CDR3 region is CAISERGFSGNTIYF. In DNA form, the CDR3 reads TGTGCCATCAGTGAAAGGGGCTTTTCTGGAAACACCATATATTTT.

The rearrangement links TRBV11-2 to TRBJ2-1; D gene ambiguous. The CDR3 is 13 amino acids. V shed 5 bases and J shed 8 bases, with 13 bases lying between them. Germline values: CDR1 SGHAT, CDR2 FQNNGV. The chain's CDR3 is CASSLGRPHEQFF. CDR3 nucleotide sequence: TGTGCCAGCAGCCTTGGCAGGCCTCATGAGCAGTTCTTC.

This clone has a handful of counts. This rearrangement joins TRBV4-3 to TRBJ1-3; TRBD1 matches at 7 bases. The CDR3 covers 14 residues. Germline assignment: CDR1 LGHNA and CDR2 YSLEER. The trim removed 7 bases at V and 2 bases at J, leaving 5 bases unmatched. The CDR3 bases are TGCGCCAGCAAGGCACAGGGGACTGGAAACACCATATATTTT. Translation gives CASKAQGTGNTIYF.